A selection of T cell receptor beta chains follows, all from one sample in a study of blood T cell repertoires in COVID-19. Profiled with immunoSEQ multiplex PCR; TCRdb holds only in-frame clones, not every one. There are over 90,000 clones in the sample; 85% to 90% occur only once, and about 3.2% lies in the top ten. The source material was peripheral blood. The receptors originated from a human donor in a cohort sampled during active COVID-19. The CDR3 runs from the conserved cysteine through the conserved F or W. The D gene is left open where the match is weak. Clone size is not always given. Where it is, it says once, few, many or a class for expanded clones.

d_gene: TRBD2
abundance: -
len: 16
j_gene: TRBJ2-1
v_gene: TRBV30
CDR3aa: CAQEGPAGGGHNEQFF
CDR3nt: TGTGCCCAAGAGGGGCCAGCGGGAGGAGGCCACAATGAGCAGTTCTTC

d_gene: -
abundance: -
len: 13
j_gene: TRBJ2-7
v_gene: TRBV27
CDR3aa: CASSFTPSYEQYF
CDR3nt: TGTGCCAGCAGTTTCACACCTTCCTACGAGCAGTACTTC

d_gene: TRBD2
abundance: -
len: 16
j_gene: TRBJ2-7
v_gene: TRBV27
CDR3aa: CASSFTRTSGGLEQYF
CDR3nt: TGTGCCAGCAGTTTTACGCGGACTAGCGGGGGGTTGGAGCAGTACTTC

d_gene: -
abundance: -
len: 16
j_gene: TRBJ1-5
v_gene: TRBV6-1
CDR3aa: CASSGLTGYGNQPQHF
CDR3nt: TGTGCCAGCAGTGGCCTCACAGGGTACGGAAATCAGCCCCAGCATTTT

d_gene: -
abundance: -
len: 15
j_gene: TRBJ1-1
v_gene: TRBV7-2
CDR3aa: CASSLEGRGMAEAFF
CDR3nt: TGTGCCAGCAGCTTAGAGGGGCGGGGGATGGCTGAAGCTTTCTTT

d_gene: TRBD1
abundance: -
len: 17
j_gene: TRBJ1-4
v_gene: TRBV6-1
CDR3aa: CASSEPKGGLTNEKLFF
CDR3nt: TGTGCCAGCAGTGAACCGAAAGGGGGCCTAACTAATGAAAAACTGTTTTTT

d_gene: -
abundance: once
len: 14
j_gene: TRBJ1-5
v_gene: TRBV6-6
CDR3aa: CASSGQNSNQPQHF
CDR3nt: TGTGCCAGCAGTGGACAGAATAGCAATCAGCCCCAGCATTTT

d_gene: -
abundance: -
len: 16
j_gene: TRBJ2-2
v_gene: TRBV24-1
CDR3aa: CATSDPGTPGTGELFF
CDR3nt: TGTGCCACCAGTGATCCCGGGACTCCGGGAACCGGGGAGCTGTTTTTT

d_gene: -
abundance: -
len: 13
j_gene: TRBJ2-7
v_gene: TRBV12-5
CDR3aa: CASGLGSESEQYF
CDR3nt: TGTGCTAGTGGTTTGGGATCTGAGAGCGAGCAGTACTTC

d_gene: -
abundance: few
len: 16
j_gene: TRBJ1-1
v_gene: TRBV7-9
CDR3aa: CASSLLPQGFNTEAFF
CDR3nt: TGTGCCAGCAGCTTACTCCCTCAGGGGTTTAACACTGAAGCTTTCTTT

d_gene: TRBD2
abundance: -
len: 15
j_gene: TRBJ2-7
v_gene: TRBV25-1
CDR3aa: CASSEYRAGGYEQYF
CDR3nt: TGTGCCAGCAGTGAATATCGAGCGGGAGGGTACGAGCAGTACTTC

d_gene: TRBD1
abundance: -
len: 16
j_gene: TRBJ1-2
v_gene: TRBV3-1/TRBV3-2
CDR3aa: CATSNDNRGSDYGYTF
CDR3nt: TGTGCCACCAGTAACGACAACAGGGGGTCGGACTATGGCTACACCTTC

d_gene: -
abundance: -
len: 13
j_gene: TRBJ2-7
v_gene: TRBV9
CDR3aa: CASSVARGHEQYF
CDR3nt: TGTGCCAGCAGCGTAGCTCGGGGTCACGAGCAGTACTTC

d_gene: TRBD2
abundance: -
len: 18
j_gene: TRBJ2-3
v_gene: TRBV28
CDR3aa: CASSQGLAGVRDTDTQYF
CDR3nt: TGTGCCAGCAGTCAAGGACTAGCGGGAGTTCGGGACACAGATACGCAGTATTTT

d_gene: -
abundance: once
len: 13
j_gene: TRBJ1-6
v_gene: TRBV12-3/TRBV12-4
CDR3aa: CASSIQGNSPLHF
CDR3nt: TGTGCCAGCAGTATACAGGGTAATTCACCCCTCCACTTT

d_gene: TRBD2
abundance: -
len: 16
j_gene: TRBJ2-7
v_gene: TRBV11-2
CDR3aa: CASSFGGGPVGNEQYF
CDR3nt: TGTGCCAGCAGCTTCGGCGGGGGGCCCGTTGGGAACGAGCAGTACTTC

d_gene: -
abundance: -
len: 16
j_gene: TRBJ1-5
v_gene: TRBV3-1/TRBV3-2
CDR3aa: CASSPTTGNSNQPQHF
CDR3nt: TGTGCCAGCAGCCCTACGACAGGAAATAGCAATCAGCCCCAGCATTTT

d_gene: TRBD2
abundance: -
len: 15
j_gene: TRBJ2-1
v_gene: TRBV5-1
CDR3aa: CASSLELAGVNEQFF
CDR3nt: TGCGCCAGCAGCTTGGAACTAGCGGGGGTAAATGAGCAGTTCTTC

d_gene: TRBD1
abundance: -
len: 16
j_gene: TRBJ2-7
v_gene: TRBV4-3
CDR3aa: CASSQVGGLRSYEQYF
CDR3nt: TGCGCCAGCAGCCAAGTAGGGGGCCTCCGCTCCTACGAGCAGTACTTC

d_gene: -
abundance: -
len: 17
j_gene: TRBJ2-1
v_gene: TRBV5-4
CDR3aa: CASSPRGHINSYNEQFF
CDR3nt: TGTGCCAGCAGCCCACGGGGACATATCAACTCCTACAATGAGCAGTTCTTC

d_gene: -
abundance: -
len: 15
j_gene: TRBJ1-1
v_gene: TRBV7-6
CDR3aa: CASSPSPLVNTEAFF
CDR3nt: TGTGCCAGCAGCCCGAGTCCGCTGGTGAACACTGAAGCTTTCTTT

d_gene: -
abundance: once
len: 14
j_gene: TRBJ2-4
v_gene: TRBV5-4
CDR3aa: CASSLQGRQNIQYF
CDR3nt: TGTGCCAGCAGCCTCCAGGGTAGGCAAAACATTCAGTACTTC

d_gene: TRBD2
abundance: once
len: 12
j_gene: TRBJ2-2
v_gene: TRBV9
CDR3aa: CASNAGGGELFF
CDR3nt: TGTGCCAGCAACGCGGGGGGCGGGGAGCTGTTTTTT

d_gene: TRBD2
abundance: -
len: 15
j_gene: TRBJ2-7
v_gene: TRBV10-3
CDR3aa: CAISDSGRSTYEQYF
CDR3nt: TGTGCCATCAGTGATAGCGGGAGGAGCACCTACGAGCAGTACTTC

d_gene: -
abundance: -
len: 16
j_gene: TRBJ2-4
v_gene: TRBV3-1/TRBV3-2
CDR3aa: CASSKHVDSAKNIQYF
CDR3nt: TGTGCCAGCAGCAAACACGTAGACAGTGCCAAAAACATTCAGTACTTC

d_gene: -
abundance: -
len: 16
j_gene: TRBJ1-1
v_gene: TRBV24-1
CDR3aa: CATSDSRGGGYTEAFF
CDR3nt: TGTGCCACCAGTGATTCCCGAGGGGGGGGGTACACTGAAGCTTTCTTT

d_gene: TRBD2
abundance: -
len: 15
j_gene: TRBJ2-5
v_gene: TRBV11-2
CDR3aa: CASSFAASGGETQYF
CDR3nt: TGTGCCAGCAGCTTCGCGGCTAGCGGGGGGGAGACCCAGTACTTC

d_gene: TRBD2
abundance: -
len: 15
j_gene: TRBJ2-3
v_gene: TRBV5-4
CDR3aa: CASSLGSGGTDTQYF
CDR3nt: TGTGCCAGCAGCTTGGGCAGCGGGGGCACAGATACGCAGTATTTT

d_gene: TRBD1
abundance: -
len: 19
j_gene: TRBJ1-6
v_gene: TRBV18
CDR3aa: CASSPVPGQGSGRGSPLHF
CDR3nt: TGTGCCAGCTCACCTGTACCGGGACAGGGCTCGGGGAGGGGCTCACCCCTCCACTTT

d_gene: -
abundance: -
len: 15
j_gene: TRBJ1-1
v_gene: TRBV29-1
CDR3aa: CSVRNRDTANTEAFF
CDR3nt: TGCAGCGTAAGGAATCGGGACACCGCTAACACTGAAGCTTTCTTT

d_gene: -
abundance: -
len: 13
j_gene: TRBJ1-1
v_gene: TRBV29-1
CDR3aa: CSVQETTGREAFF
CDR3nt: TGCAGCGTTCAAGAAACGACAGGAAGAGAAGCTTTCTTT

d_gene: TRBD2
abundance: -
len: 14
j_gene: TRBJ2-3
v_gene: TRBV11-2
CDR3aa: CASSPRGESGTQYF
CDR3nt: TGTGCCAGCAGCCCCCGGGGGGAGTCTGGTACGCAGTATTTT

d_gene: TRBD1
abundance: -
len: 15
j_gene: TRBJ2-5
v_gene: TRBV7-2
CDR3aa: CASSVGTGPQETQYF
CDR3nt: TGTGCCAGCAGCGTCGGGACAGGACCTCAAGAGACCCAGTACTTC

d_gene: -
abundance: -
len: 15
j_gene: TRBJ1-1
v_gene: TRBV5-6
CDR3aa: CASSSQGLEGTEAFF
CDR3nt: TGTGCCAGCAGCTCGCAGGGGTTAGAGGGCACTGAAGCTTTCTTT

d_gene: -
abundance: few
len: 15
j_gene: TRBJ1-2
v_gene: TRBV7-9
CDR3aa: CASRTSGGALYGYTF
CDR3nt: TGTGCCAGCAGAACTTCTGGGGGCGCACTCTATGGCTACACCTTC

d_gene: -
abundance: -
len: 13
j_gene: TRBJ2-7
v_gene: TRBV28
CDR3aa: CASSSAPGRLPDF
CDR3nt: TGTGCCAGCAGTTCGGCCCCCGGGAGACTCCCCGATTTC

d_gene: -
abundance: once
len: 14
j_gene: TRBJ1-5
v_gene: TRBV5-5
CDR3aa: CASSPFGGDQPQHF
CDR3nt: TGTGCCAGCAGCCCGTTTGGGGGCGATCAGCCCCAGCATTTT

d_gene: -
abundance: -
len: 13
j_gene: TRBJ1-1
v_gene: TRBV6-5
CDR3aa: CASSGRLNTEAFF
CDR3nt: TGTGCCAGCAGCGGGAGACTGAACACTGAAGCTTTCTTT

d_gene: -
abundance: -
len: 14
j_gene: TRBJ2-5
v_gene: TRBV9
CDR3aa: CASSGILGGETQYF
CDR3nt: TGTGCCAGCAGCGGAATCCTAGGAGGAGAGACCCAGTACTTC

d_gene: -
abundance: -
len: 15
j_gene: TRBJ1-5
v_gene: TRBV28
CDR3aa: CASSFQGSPTQPQHF
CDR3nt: TGTGCCAGCAGTTTTCAGGGATCCCCGACTCAGCCCCAGCATTTT

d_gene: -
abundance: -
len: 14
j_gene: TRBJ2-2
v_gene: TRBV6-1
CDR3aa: CASSEAWQGGELFF
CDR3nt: TGTGCCAGCAGTGAAGCTTGGCAGGGCGGGGAGCTGTTTTTT

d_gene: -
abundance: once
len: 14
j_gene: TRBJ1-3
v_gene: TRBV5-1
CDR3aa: CASTSGGSGNTIYF
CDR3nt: TGCGCCAGCACCTCCGGTGGCTCTGGAAACACCATATATTTT

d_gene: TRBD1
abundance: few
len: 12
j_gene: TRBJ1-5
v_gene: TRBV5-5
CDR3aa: CASSTGDQPQHF
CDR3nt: TGTGCCAGCAGCACAGGGGATCAGCCCCAGCATTTT

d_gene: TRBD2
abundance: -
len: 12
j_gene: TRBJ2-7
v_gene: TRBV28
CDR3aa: CASKGLVYEQYF
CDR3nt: TGTGCCAGCAAGGGACTAGTCTACGAGCAGTACTTC

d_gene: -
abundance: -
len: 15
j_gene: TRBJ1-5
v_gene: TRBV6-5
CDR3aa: CASSSSGVGNQPQHF
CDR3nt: TGTGCCAGCAGTTCCTCCGGGGTAGGTAATCAGCCCCAGCATTTT

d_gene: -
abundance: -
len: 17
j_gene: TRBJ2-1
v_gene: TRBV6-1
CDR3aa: CASSVTPSGDIRNEQFF
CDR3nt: TGTGCCAGCAGTGTAACCCCGAGCGGGGACATACGGAATGAGCAGTTCTTC

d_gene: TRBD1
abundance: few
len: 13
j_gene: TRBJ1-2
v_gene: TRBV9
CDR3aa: CASSGDSGYGYTF
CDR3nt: TGTGCCAGCAGCGGGGACAGCGGTTATGGCTACACCTTC

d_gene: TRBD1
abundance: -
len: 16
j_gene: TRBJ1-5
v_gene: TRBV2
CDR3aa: CASSEEATGGLQPQHF
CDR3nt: TGTGCCAGCAGTGAAGAGGCGACAGGGGGCCTACAGCCCCAGCATTTT

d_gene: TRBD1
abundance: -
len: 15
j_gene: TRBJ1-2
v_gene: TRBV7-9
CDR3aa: CASSHGTGDVYGYTF
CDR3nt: TGTGCCAGCAGTCACGGGACAGGGGACGTCTATGGCTACACCTTC

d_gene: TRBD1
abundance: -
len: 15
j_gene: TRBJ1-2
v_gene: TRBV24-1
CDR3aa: CATSDPRQGTGGYTF
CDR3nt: TGTGCCACCAGTGACCCACGACAGGGTACCGGCGGCTACACCTTC

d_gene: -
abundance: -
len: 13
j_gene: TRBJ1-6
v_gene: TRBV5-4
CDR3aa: CATLGERNSPLHF
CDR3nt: TGTGCCACCCTCGGGGAGAGAAATTCACCCCTCCACTTT

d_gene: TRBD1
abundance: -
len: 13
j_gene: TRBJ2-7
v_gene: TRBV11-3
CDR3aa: CASSLMGTGEQYF
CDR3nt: TGTGCCAGCAGCTTAATGGGGACAGGCGAGCAGTACTTC

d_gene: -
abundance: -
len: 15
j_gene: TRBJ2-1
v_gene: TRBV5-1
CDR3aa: CASSWRRVGYGEQFF
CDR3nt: TGCGCCAGCAGCTGGCGACGGGTAGGCTATGGTGAGCAGTTCTTC

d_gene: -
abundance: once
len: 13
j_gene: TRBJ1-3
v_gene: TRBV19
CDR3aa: CATKLFSGNTIYF
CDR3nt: TGTGCCACTAAACTGTTCTCTGGAAACACCATATATTTT

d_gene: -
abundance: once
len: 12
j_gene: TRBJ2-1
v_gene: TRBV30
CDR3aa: CAWSRDGVEQFF
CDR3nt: TGTGCCTGGAGTCGTGACGGGGTAGAGCAGTTCTTC